These 21 T cell receptor beta chains share one sample of origin, sequenced in a study of blood T cell repertoires in COVID-19. Here immunoSEQ multiplex PCR was the method, and the copy in TCRdb shows in-frame clones only, minus some. Counted here are over 400,000 clones, around 85% occurring once; the ten biggest clones make up approximately 8%. Input material: PBMCs or T cells enriched from blood (not recorded which). All receptors derive from a woman aged 55-69 years who had recovered from COVID-19.

The V and J genes are TRBV13 and TRBJ2-2; 8 bases agree with TRBD1. The CDR3 loop spans 14 amino acids. Germline V gene data show CDR1 as PRHDT and CDR2 as FYEKMQ (reference sequence). Trimming cost V 7 bases and J 3 bases; bases outside gene matches: 4. For the CDR3, the DNA is TGTGCCAGCACCGGGACAGGAGACACCGGGGAGCTGTTTTTT. This gives the protein CASTGTGDTGELFF.

The V and J genes are TRBV4-1 and TRBJ2-7; weak D call: TRBD2 (7 bases). The CDR3 totals 15 residues. Trimming shortened V by 2 bases and J by 2 bases, and 13 bases separated the two germline ends. CDR1 is MGHRA, CDR2 YSYEKL, per germline. The CDR3 region has the DNA TGCGCCAGCAGCCAACGGGCGGGGGCCCCCTACGAGCAGTACTTC. This encodes CASSQRAGAPYEQYF.

V is TRBV7-9 and J is TRBJ2-1; maybe TRBD2 (6 bases). CDR1 and CDR2 from the germline V gene are SEHNR and FQNEAQ (reference sequence). V was pared by 4 bases and J by 9 bases, with 7 bases between. This CDR3 region has 11 residues. The DNA of the CDR3 is TGTGCCAGCAGCTGGCGGGGTGAGCAGTTCTTC. It translates to CASSWRGEQFF.

This clone was seen a single time. The gene calls are TRBV3-1 (or the pseudogene TRBV3-2) and TRBJ2-3, with TRBD2 identical over 15 bases. Germline V gene sequence: CDR1 LGHDT, CDR2 YNNKEL (reference sequence). There are 15 residues in the CDR3. Trimming took 8 bases from V and 10 from J; bases not matched to a gene: 10. The CDR3 here is CASASGTSGGRSQYF. The CDR3 DNA sequence: TGTGCCAGCGCCTCCGGGACTAGCGGGGGGCGGTCGCAGTATTTT.

The chain has TRBV6-4 and TRBJ1-1; a possible D gene is TRBD1 (6 bases). The CDR3 sequence is 13 residues long. Germline CDR1 and CDR2: MRHNA and SNTAGT. Trimming cost V 5 bases and J 4 bases, with 11 bases left between them. CDR3 protein: CASSIKGGTEAFF. The CDR3 nucleotides read TGTGCCAGCAGTATTAAAGGGGGCACTGAAGCTTTCTTT.

The V call is TRBV6-5, the J call TRBJ2-3, with 7 nucleotides matching TRBD1. The length of the CDR3 is 14 residues. V lost 6 bases and J lost 1; bases outside the gene matches: 4. In germline, CDR1 is MNHEY, CDR2 SVGAGI. The CDR3 nucleotides are TGTGCCAGCAGAGGTGACAGGGGCACAGATACGCAGTATTTT. Its protein is CASRGDRGTDTQYF.

V and J are TRBV3-1 (or the pseudogene TRBV3-2) and TRBJ2-2, with 8 bases matching TRBD1. Germline loops: CDR1 LGHDT, CDR2 YNNKEL (reference sequence). With V trimmed by 2 bases and J by 2 bases, 4 bases remained unmatched. The CDR3 length is 16 residues. CDR3 DNA: TGTGCCAGCAGCCAAAGGACAGGGTACAACACCGGGGAGCTGTTTTTT. Its translation: CASSQRTGYNTGELFF.

This sequence joins TRBV12-5 and TRBJ2-3; unclear D gene. Germline V lookup: CDR1 LGHNT, CDR2 FRNRAP. Trimming removed 5 bases from V and 2 bases from J, with 8 bases in between. The CDR3 has 13 residues. The DNA for the CDR3 is TGTGCTAGTGGTACTGGGCACACAGATACGCAGTATTTT. Its protein is CASGTGHTDTQYF.

The chain couples TRBV6-5 to TRBJ1-2, with D perhaps matching TRBD1 (6 bases). This CDR3 is built from 13 residues. V was pared by 11 bases and J by 5 bases, with 18 bases between. Germline V lookup: CDR1 MNHEY, CDR2 SVGAGI. The CDR3 DNA reads TGTGCCCTTAGGGGGGGCCCATTTTATGGCTACACCTTC. Its protein is CALRGGPFYGYTF.

The rearrangement links TRBV3-1 (or the pseudogene TRBV3-2) to TRBJ1-2; 7 positions agree with TRBD1. CDR1 is LGHDT and CDR2 is YNNKEL in the germline V gene (reference sequence). The CDR3 totals 16 residues. V lost 4 bases, J lost 4 bases, and 12 bases stayed unmatched. The CDR3 nucleotides are TGTGCCAGCAGCCTTCAATTGACAGGGAGGCTCTATGGCTACACCTTC. It yields the protein CASSLQLTGRLYGYTF.

CDR3 sequence: CASGGERTDTQYF. CDR3 sequence (DNA): TGTGCCAGCGGAGGGGAGCGGACAGATACGCAGTATTTT. V usage is TRBV5-6 and J usage is TRBJ2-3, with D maybe TRBD2 (6 bases). Germline assignment: CDR1 SGHDT and CDR2 YYEEEE. The CDR3 spans 13 residues. V was cut by 7 bases and J by 3 bases, with 12 bases left in between.

The rearrangement joins TRBV5-6 to TRBJ1-1; a possible D gene is TRBD1 (6 bases). The germline V gene has CDR1 SGHDT and CDR2 YYEEEE. This CDR3 region has 14 residues. V shed 0 bases and J shed 5 bases, with 11 bases lying between them. This chain's CDR3 is CASSLGLQGTEAFF. The CDR3 DNA reads as TGTGCCAGCAGCTTGGGCTTACAGGGAACTGAAGCTTTCTTT.

The chain has TRBV5-1 and TRBJ1-6; 9 bases agree with TRBD1. The CDR3 extends over 15 amino acids. The germline V gene encodes CDR1 SGHRS and CDR2 YFSETQ. The junction had 6 bases not matched to a gene; V was cut back by 4 bases and J by 7 bases. CDR3 in amino acids: CASSREQGANSPLHF. CDR3 bases: TGCGCCAGCAGCAGAGAACAGGGGGCGAATTCACCCCTCCACTTT.

The CDR3 coding sequence is TGCGCCAGCAGCTTGGATGTGACCCTTAGGGGTAATTCACCCCTCCACTTT. As protein: CASSLDVTLRGNSPLHF. The rearrangement links TRBV5-1 to TRBJ1-6, with a weak D call TRBD1 (5 bases). The germline gives CDR1 SGHRS, CDR2 YFSETQ. The CDR3 is 17 residues long. The V and J ends lost 0 bases and 6 bases respectively, with 16 bases between them.

Turning to this clone: The sample has other DNA sequences that encode this CDR3 too. The V gene is TRBV6-5, the J gene TRBJ1-6; D might be TRBD1 (5 bases). Trimming pared 6 bases from V and 7 bases from J, leaving 10 bases between. Germline V gives CDR1 MNHEY, CDR2 SVGAGI. The CDR3 contains 13 residues. The CDR3 spells CASSRDRNSPLHF. As DNA, the CDR3 is TGTGCCAGCAGCCGCGACAGAAATTCACCCCTCCACTTT.

V and J are TRBV12-3 or TRBV12-4 and TRBJ2-6; TRBD1 is a possible D gene (5 bases). V dropped 9 bases and J dropped 8 bases, with 11 bases sitting between them. The CDR3 consists of 12 residues. CDR3 bases: TGTGCCAGTTCGGCAGGGCCCAACGTCCTGACTTTC. This gives the protein CASSAGPNVLTF.

V gene TRBV2 combines with J gene TRBJ2-5; 7 bases agree with TRBD1. The V gene end was trimmed by 5 bases and the J gene end by 1 base; junction bases not matched to a gene: 4. The CDR3 has 14 amino acids. Per the germline V gene, CDR1 is SNHLY and CDR2 is FYNNEI. The CDR3 coding sequence is TGTGCCAGCAGTATGGGACAGTTCCAAGAGACCCAGTACTTC. As protein: CASSMGQFQETQYF.

The chain combines TRBV7-2 with TRBJ2-3; D is unresolved. The ends were cut back, 5 bases at V and 0 bases at J, with 15 bases in the middle. The CDR3 is 16 amino acids. Per the germline V gene, CDR1 is SGHTA and CDR2 is FQGNSA. This CDR3 is CASSANRVSSTDTQYF. For the CDR3, the DNA is TGTGCCAGCAGCGCCAACAGAGTTTCTAGCACAGATACGCAGTATTTT.

The chain combines TRBV18 with TRBJ2-3; D remains unclear. This CDR3 spans 15 amino acids. The germline V and J ends were trimmed by 2 bases and 2 bases, with 11 bases remaining between them. The germline CDR1 and CDR2 sequences are KGHSH and LQKENI. DNA of the CDR3: TGTGCCAGCTCACCATTTACGGGTTCCACAGATACGCAGTATTTT. It is translated as CASSPFTGSTDTQYF.

The chain carries TRBV10-2 and TRBJ2-7, with TRBD1 identical over 9 bases. The CDR3 totals 12 residues. CDR1 WSHSY and CDR2 SAAADI come from the germline V gene. V shed 6 bases, J shed 6 bases, and the junction held 3 bases outside the gene matches. This chain's CDR3 is CASRGQGGEQYF. CDR3 sequence (DNA): TGCGCCAGCAGGGGACAGGGCGGCGAGCAGTACTTC.

As regards this clone: This sample also contains other DNA sequences that code for the same CDR3. The genes are TRBV6-5 and TRBJ1-2; TRBD1 matches 7 bases. J gave up 1 base and V 2 bases, and 1 base lay outside the gene matches. The CDR3 extends over 14 amino acids. Germline values: CDR1 MNHEY, CDR2 SVGAGI. The CDR3 here is CASSYRGLNYGYTF. CDR3 bases: TGTGCCAGCAGTTACAGGGGGCTTAACTATGGCTACACCTTC.